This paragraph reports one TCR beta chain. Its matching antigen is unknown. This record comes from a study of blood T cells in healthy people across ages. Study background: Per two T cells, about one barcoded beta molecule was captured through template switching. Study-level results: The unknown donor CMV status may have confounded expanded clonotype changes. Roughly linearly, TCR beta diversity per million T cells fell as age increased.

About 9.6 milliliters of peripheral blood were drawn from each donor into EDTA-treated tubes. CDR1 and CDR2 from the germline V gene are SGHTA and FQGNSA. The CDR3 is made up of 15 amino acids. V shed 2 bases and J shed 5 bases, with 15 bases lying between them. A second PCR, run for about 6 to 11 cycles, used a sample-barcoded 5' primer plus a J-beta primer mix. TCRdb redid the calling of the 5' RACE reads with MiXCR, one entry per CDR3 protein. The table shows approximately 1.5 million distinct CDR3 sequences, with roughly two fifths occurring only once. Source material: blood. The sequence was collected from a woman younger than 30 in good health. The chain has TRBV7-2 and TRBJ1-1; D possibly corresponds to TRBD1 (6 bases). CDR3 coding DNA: TGTGCCAGCAGCTTAAGGGTGGGGGCAGGGACTGAAGCTTTCTTT. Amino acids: CASSLRVGAGTEAFF.